These 13 T cell receptor beta chains originate from one sample sequenced in a study of blood T cell repertoires in COVID-19. Clones were read by immunoSEQ multiplex PCR, and TCRdb kept only the in-frame ones, dropping some. The table has about 59,000 clones, around 90% seen once. The sample comprised peripheral blood. These receptors all stem from a man of 80 years or more with acute or convalescent COVID-19.

This chain joins TRBV20-1 and TRBJ1-1, with 8 bases lining up with TRBD1. V lost 3 bases, J lost 1 base, and 7 bases stayed unmatched. The length of the CDR3 is 15 residues. CDR1 DFQATT and CDR2 SNEGSKA come from the germline V gene (reference sequence). Written as DNA, the CDR3 is TGCAGTGCTAGTAGACAGGGGCGCCCGAACACTGAAGCTTTCTTT. Its translation is CSASRQGRPNTEAFF.

V and J are TRBV11-2 and TRBJ1-5, with D possibly matching TRBD1 (5 bases). The germline gives CDR1 SGHAT, CDR2 FQNNGV. The CDR3 spans 15 residues. The germline V and J ends were trimmed by 3 bases and 3 bases, with 12 bases remaining between them. In DNA form, the CDR3 reads TGTGCCAGCAGCTTTAATCAACAGGTCAATCAGCCCCAGCATTTT. It is translated as CASSFNQQVNQPQHF.

This chain links TRBV30 with TRBJ2-3, with TRBD1 matching over 10 bases. Germline trimming cut 3 bases from V and 0 bases from J; bases unmatched to any gene: 6. The CDR3 is 16 amino acids. CDR1 and CDR2 (germline): GTSNPN, SVGIG (reference sequence). CDR3 amino acids: CAWSEGDRGSTDTQYF. The CDR3 DNA sequence: TGTGCCTGGAGCGAAGGGGACAGGGGTAGCACAGATACGCAGTATTTT.

V usage is TRBV24-1 and J usage is TRBJ2-5; 8 nucleotides match TRBD1. Germline lookup yields CDR1 KGHDR and CDR2 SFDVKD. CDR3 length: 15 residues. Germline trimming cut 3 bases from V and 4 bases from J; bases unmatched to any gene: 6. The CDR3 loop is CATSDTGTGRETQYF. In DNA form, the CDR3 reads TGTGCCACCAGTGATACCGGGACAGGTCGAGAGACCCAGTACTTC.

The chain joins TRBV19 to TRBJ1-6; a possible D gene is TRBD1 (6 bases). Looked up from germline, CDR1 is LNHDA and CDR2 is SQIVND (reference sequence). The V gene lost 6 bases and the J gene lost 3 bases, with 12 bases spanning the gap. The CDR3 is 15 residues long. The CDR3: CASSPAGVYNSPLHF. As DNA, the CDR3 is TGTGCCAGTAGCCCGGCAGGGGTCTATAATTCACCCCTCCACTTT.

The chain's CDR3 is CATSRPSSGGEETQYF. The CDR3 nucleotides are TGTGCCACCAGCAGACCCTCTAGCGGGGGGGAAGAGACCCAGTACTTC. This chain connects TRBV15 to TRBJ2-5; 12 bases are a match to TRBD2. With V trimmed by 2 bases and J by 3 bases, 4 bases remained unmatched. Germline V gene lookup returns CDR1 LNHNV and CDR2 YYDKDF (reference sequence). CDR3 length: 16 amino acids.

DNA for the CDR3: TGTGCCAGCAGCCAAGAGGCGGGGGGAGGGGAGACCCAGTACTTC. Encoded protein: CASSQEAGGGETQYF. J is TRBJ2-5 and V is TRBV3-1 (or the pseudogene TRBV3-2); 8 bases fit TRBD2. Looked up from germline, CDR1 is LGHDT and CDR2 is YNNKEL (reference sequence). The V gene end was trimmed by 0 bases and the J gene end by 5 bases; junction bases not matched to a gene: 5. The CDR3 has 15 residues.

This chain connects TRBV19 to TRBJ2-6; D may be TRBD2 (6 bases). The germline V gene has CDR1 LNHDA and CDR2 SQIVND (reference sequence). The CDR3 loop spans 15 amino acids. The V gene lost 2 bases and the J gene lost 3 bases, with 8 bases spanning the gap. CDR3 DNA: TGTGCCAGTAGTATAAGGGACTTTGGGGCCAACGTCCTGACTTTC. This sequence encodes CASSIRDFGANVLTF.

V is TRBV6-5 and J is TRBJ2-5, with TRBD2 as a possible D gene (5 bases). Trimming shortened V by 4 bases and J by 5 bases, and 20 bases separated the two germline ends. The CDR3 length is 16 residues. Per the germline V gene, CDR1 is MNHEY and CDR2 is SVGAGI. CDR3 nucleotides: TGTGCCAGCAGTTCTTACCTAACTAGGACCGGGGAGACCCAGTACTTC. Amino acid sequence: CASSSYLTRTGETQYF.

The chain carries TRBV5-4 and TRBJ2-1; 13 positions agree with TRBD2. Germline V gene sequence: CDR1 SGHNT, CDR2 YYREEE (reference sequence). The junction had 5 bases not matched to a gene; V was cut back by 4 bases and J by 4 bases. The CDR3 sequence is 16 residues long. The CDR3 sequence: CASSTGTSGVYNEQFF. DNA for the CDR3: TGTGCCAGCAGCACCGGGACTAGCGGGGTATACAATGAGCAGTTCTTC.

The chain links TRBV10-3 to TRBJ1-1; D perhaps matches TRBD1 (5 bases). Trimming shortened V by 10 bases and J by 6 bases, and 18 bases separated the two germline ends. Germline assignment: CDR1 ENHRY and CDR2 SYGVKD. There are 13 residues in the CDR3. This CDR3 reads CATAEREGAEAFF. CDR3 nucleotides: TGTGCCACCGCTGAAAGGGAAGGGGCTGAAGCTTTCTTT.

J is TRBJ1-1 and V is TRBV5-1, with D unresolved. The CDR3 is 14 residues long. The V gene's germline CDR1 is SGHRS and CDR2 YFSETQ. With 0 bases removed from V and 1 base from J, the gap between germline ends came to 7 bases. The CDR3 protein is CASSLEGGNTEAFF. The CDR3 coding sequence is TGCGCCAGCAGCTTGGAAGGAGGGAACACTGAAGCTTTCTTT.

The V gene is TRBV6-5, the J gene TRBJ1-2; D is unresolved. This CDR3 contains 14 residues. CDR1 is MNHEY and CDR2 is SVGAGI in the germline V gene. Trimming left V 0 bases short and J 2 bases short, with 7 bases between. CDR3 amino acids: CASSYSGGNYGYTF. The CDR3 coding sequence is TGTGCCAGCAGTTACTCAGGAGGAAACTATGGCTACACCTTC.